Following are 22 T cell receptor beta chains from one sample sequenced in a study of T cells after posttransplantation cyclophosphamide. The repertoire was sequenced with immunoSEQ multiplex PCR; TCRdb's copy has only in-frame clones and lacks some. The data contain approximately 23,000 clones, roughly 88% of them singletons. Sequencing used PBMCs. These receptors were taken from a woman in her fifties or sixties with a blood cancer, CMV-positive, and with a related stem cell donor.

This chain links TRBV6-6 with TRBJ2-7, with D possibly TRBD2 on 5 matching bases. From germline, CDR1 is MNHNY and CDR2 SVGAGI (reference sequence). This CDR3 is 13 amino acids long. The ends were cut back, 0 bases at V and 6 bases at J, with 9 bases in the middle. The CDR3: CASSYSSGVEQYF. CDR3 bases: TGTGCCAGCAGTTACTCGTCCGGGGTCGAGCAGTACTTC.

This chain uses TRBV7-9 with TRBJ2-1, with 8 bases aligning to TRBD2. The V gene end was trimmed by 5 bases and the J gene end by 0 bases; junction bases not matched to a gene: 3. Germline-derived CDR1 and CDR2 are SEHNR and FQNEAQ (reference sequence). The CDR3 consists of 15 residues. The CDR3 here is CASSVSGNSYNEQFF. For the CDR3, the DNA is TGTGCCAGCAGCGTTAGCGGGAACTCCTACAATGAGCAGTTCTTC.

The chain couples TRBV7-2 to TRBJ2-3; tentative D call: TRBD2 (6 bases). CDR3 size: 14 residues. V was clipped by 3 bases and J by 3 bases, with 10 bases between them. Germline V gene lookup returns CDR1 SGHTA and CDR2 FQGNSA. CDR3: CASSFLASTDTQYF. CDR3 DNA: TGTGCCAGCAGCTTCCTAGCGTCGACAGATACGCAGTATTTT. Based on the CDR3 plus reference TRBV7-2 and TRBJ2-3, the full variable domain is GAGVSQSPSNKVTEKGKDVELRCDPISGHTALYWYRQSLGQGLEFLIYFQGNSAPDKSGLPSDRFSAERTGGSVSTLTIQRTQQEDSAVYLCASSFLASTDTQYFGPGTRLTVL.

The chain has TRBV25-1 and TRBJ1-5; perhaps TRBD1 as D (5 bases). With 6 bases removed from V and 7 bases from J, the gap between germline ends came to 13 bases. This CDR3 has 13 amino acids. Germline CDR1 MGHDK, CDR2 SYGVNS. The CDR3, as DNA: TGTGCCAGCAGCGCAGGTGCAGGGCAGCCCCAGCATTTT. Amino acids: CASSAGAGQPQHF.

The chain joins TRBV10-2 to TRBJ2-4; 10 bases line up with TRBD2. CDR1 is WSHSY, CDR2 SAAADI, per germline. CDR3 length: 16 amino acids. Trimming took 2 bases from V and 3 from J; bases not matched to a gene: 4. CDR3 sequence reads: CASSEPSGSVKNIQYF. In DNA form, the CDR3 reads TGCGCCAGCAGTGAGCCTAGCGGGAGTGTCAAAAACATTCAGTACTTC.

The chain is built from TRBV11-3 and TRBJ2-1, with TRBD2 matching 7 bases. From germline, CDR1 is SGHNT and CDR2 YENEEA. This CDR3 region has 17 residues. The trim removed 1 base at V and 6 bases at J, leaving 12 bases unmatched. CDR3 sequence: CASSLGGGTGGPNEQFF. CDR3 nucleotides: TGTGCCAGCAGCTTAGGGGGTGGGACGGGAGGCCCCAATGAGCAGTTCTTC.

This clone was counted a few times. The genes are TRBV19 and TRBJ1-5; TRBD1 aligns across 7 bases. After removal of 10 bases from V and 6 bases from J, the junction contained 12 bases not matched to a gene. This CDR3 contains 14 residues. Germline V gene sequence: CDR1 LNHDA, CDR2 SQIVND (reference sequence). DNA for the CDR3: TGTGCCACCCGACTTGACAGGGAAAGTCAGCCCCAGCATTTT. Translation: CATRLDRESQPQHF.

The chain has TRBV6-5 and TRBJ1-1; a possible D gene is TRBD1 (5 bases). Per the germline V gene, CDR1 is MNHEY and CDR2 is SVGAGI. V was pared by 6 bases and J by 0 bases, with 14 bases between. The CDR3 sequence is 15 residues long. The chain's CDR3 is CASRSPRVMNTEAFF. In DNA form, the CDR3 reads TGTGCCAGCAGATCTCCCAGGGTGATGAACACTGAAGCTTTCTTT.

The chain is built from TRBV5-1 and TRBJ2-3, with 9 positions matching TRBD2. The CDR3 length is 17 residues. V shed 0 bases, J shed 2 bases, and the junction held 7 bases outside the gene matches. Germline CDR1 is SGHRS and CDR2 is YFSETQ. The CDR3 DNA is TGCGCCAGCAGCTTGGCGGCTAGCGGGATGCCCACAGATACGCAGTATTTT. Its protein product is CASSLAASGMPTDTQYF.

This chain uses TRBV28 with TRBJ2-1; TRBD2 matches at 8 bases. The germline gives CDR1 MDHEN, CDR2 SYDVKM. The CDR3 spans 17 residues. With 6 bases clipped from V and 3 bases from J, the junction kept 13 bases outside the gene matches. CDR3 protein: CASRPPYGSGSYNEQFF. CDR3 DNA sequence: TGTGCCAGCAGGCCCCCATATGGGAGCGGGAGCTACAATGAGCAGTTCTTC.

This rearrangement joins TRBV11-1 to TRBJ1-1; weak D call: TRBD1 (6 bases). Per germline, CDR1 SGHAT and CDR2 FQDESV (reference sequence). The CDR3 is 13 amino acids. Trimming pared 5 bases from V and 2 bases from J, leaving 9 bases between. The CDR3 nucleotides are TGTGCCAGCAGCCTTGGGACAAACACTGAAGCTTTCTTT. Translating gives CASSLGTNTEAFF.

The rearrangement joins TRBV6-5 to TRBJ1-3; perhaps TRBD1 as D (6 bases). CDR3 length equals 15 residues. Germline V gene data show CDR1 as MNHEY and CDR2 as SVGAGI. V lost 6 bases and J 3 bases, leaving 15 bases between the germline ends. DNA for the CDR3: TGTGCCAGCAGGAAAATACAGGGATATGGAAACACCATATATTTT. This sequence encodes CASRKIQGYGNTIYF.

This chain connects TRBV30 to TRBJ1-5; D not resolved. Germline loops: CDR1 GTSNPN, CDR2 SVGIG (reference sequence). This CDR3 has 13 residues. The V and J ends lost 5 bases and 3 bases respectively, with 11 bases between them. In DNA form, the CDR3 reads TGTGCCTGGTCCGGCAGGAACAATCAGCCCCAGCATTTT. This codes for CAWSGRNNQPQHF.

The chain uses TRBV9 and TRBJ1-2; maybe TRBD1 (6 bases). V shed 3 bases and J shed 2 bases, with 14 bases lying between them. The CDR3 sequence is 15 residues long. Germline CDR1 and CDR2: SGDLS and YYNGEE. The CDR3, as DNA: TGTGCCAGCAGCGGGAGGGGGGGAGCAAACTATGGCTACACCTTC. It yields the protein CASSGRGGANYGYTF.

The chain uses TRBV18 and TRBJ1-4; possibly TRBD1 for D (5 bases). Germline lookup yields CDR1 KGHSH and CDR2 LQKENI. V lost 2 bases to trimming and J lost 1 base, with 8 bases between them. The CDR3 contains 15 residues. CDR3 sequence (DNA): TGTGCCAGCTCACCAATGGGGCAAACTAATGAAAAACTGTTTTTT. Amino acids: CASSPMGQTNEKLFF.

The CDR3 region is CASSPSGRLDEQFF. CDR3 coding DNA: TGTGCCAGCAGTCCTAGCGGGAGACTCGATGAGCAGTTCTTC. V gene TRBV2 combines with J gene TRBJ2-1, with TRBD2 matching 10 bases. Germline assignment: CDR1 SNHLY and CDR2 FYNNEI. There are 14 residues in the CDR3. Unmatched junction bases numbered 6, after V lost 5 bases and J lost 8 bases.

The chain links TRBV7-9 to TRBJ1-2, with D possibly matching TRBD1 (6 bases). Trimming took off 4 bases at V and 4 bases at J, with 10 bases between the two ends. The V gene's germline CDR1 is SEHNR and CDR2 FQNEAQ (reference sequence). The CDR3 runs to 13 residues. CDR3 in amino acids: CASSYRDTYGYTF. CDR3 bases: TGTGCCAGCAGCTACCGGGACACCTATGGCTACACCTTC.

A single count supports this clone. V gene TRBV4-2 combines with J gene TRBJ2-3, with 7 positions matching TRBD2. The CDR3 spans 19 residues. V lost 3 bases to trimming and J lost 6 bases; unmatched junction nucleotides: 21. Germline CDR1 and CDR2: LGHNA and YNFKEQ. The CDR3 spells CASSHRPHGPGLNFDTQYF. In nucleotides, the CDR3 is TGTGCCAGCAGCCACCGTCCTCACGGCCCGGGACTAAATTTCGATACGCAGTATTTT.

V usage is TRBV11-2 and J usage is TRBJ2-7; 11 positions match TRBD2. This CDR3 has 16 amino acids. Per germline, CDR1 SGHAT and CDR2 FQNNGV. The V and J ends lost 5 bases and 6 bases, in that order; junction bases with no gene match: 12. This CDR3 reads CASSRQLAGVGGEQYF. CDR3 nucleotide sequence: TGTGCCAGCAGCCGTCAACTAGCGGGAGTGGGGGGCGAGCAGTACTTC.

This clone was seen a single time. V is TRBV18 and J is TRBJ1-1; D unresolved. The length of the CDR3 is 14 residues. Trimming took 4 bases from V and 1 from J, leaving 10 bases between them. Germline V lookup: CDR1 KGHSH, CDR2 LQKENI. CDR3 residues: CASSLQDSNTEAFF. CDR3 DNA sequence: TGTGCCAGCTCACTTCAGGATTCGAACACTGAAGCTTTCTTT.

This rearrangement joins TRBV5-1 to TRBJ2-5; TRBD2 might be the D (5 bases). This CDR3 has 13 amino acids. The germline V and J ends were trimmed by 3 bases and 2 bases, with 8 bases remaining between them. Per germline, CDR1 SGHRS and CDR2 YFSETQ. The CDR3 coding sequence is TGCGCCAGCAGCTCCGGGATGCAAGAGACCCAGTACTTC. Translation: CASSSGMQETQYF.

This clone occurred once. J is TRBJ1-1 and V is TRBV7-9; 10 bases map to TRBD1. Germline V CDR1 and CDR2: SEHNR, FQNEAQ (reference sequence). The V segment lost 5 bases and the J segment 1 base; nucleotides outside the gene matches: 4. This CDR3 has 15 amino acids. The CDR3 is CASSPRTGGNTEAFF. DNA of the CDR3: TGTGCCAGCAGCCCCCGGACAGGGGGGAACACTGAAGCTTTCTTT. The whole variable domain, filled in from reference TRBV7-9 and TRBJ1-1, reads DTGVSQNPRHKITKRGQNVTFRCDPISEHNRLYWYRQTLGQGPEFLTYFQNEAQLEKSRLLSDRFSAERPKGSFSTLEIQRTEQGDSAMYLCASSPRTGGNTEAFFGQGTRLTVV.